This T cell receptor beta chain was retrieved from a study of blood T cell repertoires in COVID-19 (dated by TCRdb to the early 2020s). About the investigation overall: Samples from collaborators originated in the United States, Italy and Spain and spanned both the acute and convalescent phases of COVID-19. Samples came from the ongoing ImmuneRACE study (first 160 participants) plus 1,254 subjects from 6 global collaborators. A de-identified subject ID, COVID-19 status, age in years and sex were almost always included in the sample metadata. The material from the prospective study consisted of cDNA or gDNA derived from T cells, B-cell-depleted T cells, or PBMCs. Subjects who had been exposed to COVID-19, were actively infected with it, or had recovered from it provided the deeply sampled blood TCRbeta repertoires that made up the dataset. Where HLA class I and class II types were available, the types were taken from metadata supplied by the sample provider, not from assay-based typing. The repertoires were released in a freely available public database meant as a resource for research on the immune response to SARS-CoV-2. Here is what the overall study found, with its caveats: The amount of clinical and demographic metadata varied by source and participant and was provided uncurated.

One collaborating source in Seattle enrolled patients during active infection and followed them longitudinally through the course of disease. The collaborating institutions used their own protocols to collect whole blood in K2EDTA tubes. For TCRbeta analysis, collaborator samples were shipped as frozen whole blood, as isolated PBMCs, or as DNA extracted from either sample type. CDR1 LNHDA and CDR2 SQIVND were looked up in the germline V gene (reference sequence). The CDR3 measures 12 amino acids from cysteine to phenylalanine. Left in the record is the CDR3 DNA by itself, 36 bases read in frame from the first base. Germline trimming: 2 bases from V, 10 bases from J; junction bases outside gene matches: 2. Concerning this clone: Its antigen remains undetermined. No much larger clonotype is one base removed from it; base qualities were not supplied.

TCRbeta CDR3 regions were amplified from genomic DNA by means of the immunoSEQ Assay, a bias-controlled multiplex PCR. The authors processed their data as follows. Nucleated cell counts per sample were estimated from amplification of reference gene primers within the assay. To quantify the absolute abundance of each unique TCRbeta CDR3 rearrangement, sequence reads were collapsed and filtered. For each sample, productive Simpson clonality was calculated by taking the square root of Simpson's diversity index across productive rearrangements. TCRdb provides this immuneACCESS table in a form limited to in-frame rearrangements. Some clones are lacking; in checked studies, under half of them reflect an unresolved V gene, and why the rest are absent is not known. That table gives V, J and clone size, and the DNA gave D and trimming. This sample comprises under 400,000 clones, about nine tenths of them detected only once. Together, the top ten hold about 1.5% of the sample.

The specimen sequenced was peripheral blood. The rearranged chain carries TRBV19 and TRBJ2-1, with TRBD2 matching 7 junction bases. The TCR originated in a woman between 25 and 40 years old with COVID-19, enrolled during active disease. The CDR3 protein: CASSIWGGEQFF. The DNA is TGTGCCAGTAGTATATGGGGGGGGGAGCAGTTCTTC.